In its sample, the clone carrying this TCR beta chain was seen a few times. The antigen is unknown. These data originate in a study of blood T cells in healthy people across ages. Study in general: With template switching, about one barcoded beta molecule was captured per two T cells.

Study outcomes and limitations: Roughly linear age-related decline in beta diversity appeared, significant by age about 40. Compared with aged donors, long-lived donors showed fewer expanded clones, suggesting selection.

It was with a sample-barcoded 5' primer and a J-beta primer mix that a second PCR of roughly 7 to 12 cycles was run. TCRdb fed the 5' RACE reads into MiXCR, producing one record per CDR3 protein. The sample carries 1.5 million to 2 million distinct CDR3 sequences, 28% recorded once. The V end was cut by 6 bases, the J end by 7 bases, with 22 bases between. This CDR3 spans 16 amino acids. This chain links TRBV12-3 or TRBV12-4 with TRBJ2-1; maybe TRBD2 (5 bases). The origin of this receptor is a woman in her thirties in good health. Sequenced material: blood. The CDR3 DNA follows: TGTGCCAGCAGCCACCTTGGGCGGGCATTCAAGAATGAGCAGTTCTTC. As protein: CASSHLGRAFKNEQFF.